This T cell receptor (beta chain) is drawn from a study of tumor T cells in aggressive B-cell lymphoma. Germline V gene lookup returns CDR1 LNHDA and CDR2 SQIVND (reference sequence). There are 12 residues in the CDR3. Trimming took 5 bases from V and 2 from J, leaving 5 bases between them. The protocol was immunoSEQ multiplex PCR, while the TCRdb copy is restricted to in-frame clones and leaves out a portion. Among 2,500 to 4,000 clones, approximately 80% were seen once, and the ten largest hold around 17%. The TCR comes from an adult with diffuse large B cell lymphoma. The specimen was tumor tissue. The genes are TRBV19 and TRBJ2-3, with D unclear. In nucleotides, the CDR3 is TGTGCCAGTAGTGTCCACACAGATACGCAGTATTTT. Its translation: CASSVHTDTQYF.